The entry that follows covers one TCR beta chain sequence. The antigen is not known. The CDR3 totals 13 residues. Germline lookup yields CDR1 SGHVT and CDR2 SQSDAQ. Trimming left V 4 bases short and J 2 bases short, with 7 bases between. The sample is drawn from a study of T cell repertoires in cytomegalovirus infection. MiXCR was run by TCRdb on the reads, yielding one entry per CDR3 protein. This sample has some 700,000 distinct CDR3 sequences, with around a third found just once. The rearrangement links TRBV7-4 to TRBJ2-3; no reliable D call. The source material was cultured PBMCs, sampled from culture after CMV antigen stimulation. This clonotype was sampled from a human donor in good health (CMV status not recorded). Some clones in this sample may be carry-over from other donors' samples. CDR3 bases: TGTGCCAGCAGCTGGCTACCCACAGATACGCAGTATTTT. It encodes CASSWLPTDTQYF.